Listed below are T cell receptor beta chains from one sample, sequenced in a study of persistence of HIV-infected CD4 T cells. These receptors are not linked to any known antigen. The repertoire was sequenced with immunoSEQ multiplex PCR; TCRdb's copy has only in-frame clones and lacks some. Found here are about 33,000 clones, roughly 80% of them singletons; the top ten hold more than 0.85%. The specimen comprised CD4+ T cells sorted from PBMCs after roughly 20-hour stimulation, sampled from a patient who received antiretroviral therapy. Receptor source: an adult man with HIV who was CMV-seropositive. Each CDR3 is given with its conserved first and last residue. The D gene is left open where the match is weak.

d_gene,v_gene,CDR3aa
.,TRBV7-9,CASSLTGSGNTIYF
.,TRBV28,CASSFLGGYEQYF
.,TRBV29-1,CSVDEQGYGYTF
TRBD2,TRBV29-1,CSVGGGTNTGELFF
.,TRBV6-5,CASSGSSNNYGYTF
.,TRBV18,CASSPDRYEQYF
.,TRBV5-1,CASSLGRRLGTEAFF
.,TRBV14,CASSQDLGAEQFF
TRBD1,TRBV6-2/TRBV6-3,CASSYDRDHSGANVLTF
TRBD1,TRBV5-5,CASSKGQGSYEQYF
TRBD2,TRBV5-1,CASSPGGLTGTLEQYF
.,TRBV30,CAWSRGAYNEQFF
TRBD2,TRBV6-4,CASSDTGGSYNEQFF
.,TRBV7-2,CASSLGPLNTEAFF
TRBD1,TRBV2,CASSATGKDGYGYTF
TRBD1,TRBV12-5,CASGPGQGNTEAFF
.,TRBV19,CAPQVVYSISTEAFF
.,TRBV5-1,CASSGRGMNTGELFF
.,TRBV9,CASSVGPDSNSPLHF
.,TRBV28,CASSLYGGPSYEQYF
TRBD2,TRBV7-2,CASSYRVASGGLHEQYF
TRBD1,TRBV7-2,CASSLAGTGSNQPQHF
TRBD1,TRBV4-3,CASSRAQGNYGYTF
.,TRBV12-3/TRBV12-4,CASRLYTGELFF
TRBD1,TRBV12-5,CASGVGQGAAVTGELFF
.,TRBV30,CAWSTGLEQPQHF
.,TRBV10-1,CASSGGLSYNEQFF
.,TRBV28,CASSLTGAPQGVGQPQHF
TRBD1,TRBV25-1,CASSETGGGTEAFF
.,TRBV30,CAWKRKRSRAGDSPLHF
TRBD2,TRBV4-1,CASSQEGGGRQETQYF
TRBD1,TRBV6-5,CASSYRDRGTYEQYF
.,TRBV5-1,CASSFSGGRGNTEAFF
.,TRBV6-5,CASSFLGVGANVLTF
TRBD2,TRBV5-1,CASSAGGTSRQETQYF
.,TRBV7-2,CASSLAGSTDTQYF
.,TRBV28,CATRRGVSGNTIYF
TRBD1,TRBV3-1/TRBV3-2,CASSQDRLGDRVVEQYF
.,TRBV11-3,CASSAGYRLGEQFF
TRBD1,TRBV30,CAFTKSGQEKAGELFF
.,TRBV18,CASQRGTNEKLFF
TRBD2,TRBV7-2,CASSSRLAGGGEQYF
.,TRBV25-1,CASSELIPGGTTYEQYF
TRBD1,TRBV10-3,CAISEPGTGGGTEAFF